The 14 T cell receptor beta chains presented below share a single source sample, sequenced in a study of neurological immune-mediated disorders. Each CDR3 protein gets one entry after TCRdb re-called the 5' RACE reads with MiXCR. This sample yields roughly 56,000 distinct CDR3 sequences, of which approximately 10% are seen a single time; less than 2% belongs to the top ten. Sequencing input: PBMCs. The receptors derive from a man between 60 and 70 years old in good health.

At least ten counts were recorded for this clonotype. The J gene is TRBJ1-2, the V gene TRBV7-2, with D tentatively TRBD1 (5 bases). Germline-derived CDR1 and CDR2 are SGHTA and FQGNSA. This CDR3 is 16 amino acids long. V lost 5 bases, J lost 4 bases, and 20 bases lay in between. The CDR3 loop is CASSNVGDASRYGYTF. The CDR3 nucleotides are TGTGCCAGCAGCAACGTAGGGGACGCAAGCCGCTATGGCTACACCTTC.

This clonotype was recorded many times. The chain couples TRBV27 to TRBJ2-3; no clear D gene. V lost 8 bases and J 5 bases, leaving 17 bases between the germline ends. There are 14 residues in the CDR3. CDR1 and CDR2 (germline): MNHEY, SMNVEV (reference sequence). CDR3 region: CASQTSRLGDTQYF. Here the CDR3 DNA reads TGTGCCAGCCAGACAAGTCGTTTAGGAGATACGCAGTATTTT.

This clonotype was seen repeatedly, ten times or more. V gene TRBV4-2 combines with J gene TRBJ1-1; TRBD1 is a possible D gene (5 bases). The CDR3 covers 15 residues. Germline V CDR1 and CDR2: LGHNA, YNFKEQ. With 3 bases removed from V and 1 base from J, the gap between germline ends came to 12 bases. The CDR3 sequence is CASSQEGSGNTEAFF. The CDR3 DNA is TGTGCCAGCAGCCAGGAGGGGAGTGGGAACACTGAAGCTTTCTTT.

In its sample, this clonotype was seen many times. This rearrangement joins TRBV5-1 to TRBJ2-7, with 11 nucleotides matching TRBD1. Trimming at V came to 4 bases and at J to 6 bases, leaving 12 bases not matched to a gene. This CDR3 is built from 16 residues. Germline CDR1 reads SGHRS; CDR2 reads YFSETQ. The CDR3 nucleotides are TGCGCCAGCAGCACCGGGACAGGGGGATGGGGGGTCGAGCAGTACTTC. The encoded protein is CASSTGTGGWGVEQYF. The full variable domain, in which reference TRBV5-1 and TRBJ2-7 provide the parts outside the CDR3, is KAGVTQTPRYLIKTRGQQVTLSCSPISGHRSVSWYQQTPGQGLQFLFEYFSETQRNKGNFPGRFSGRQFSNSRSEMNVSTLELGDSALYLCASSTGTGGWGVEQYFGPGTRLTVT.

V usage is TRBV6-1 and J usage is TRBJ2-2; D may be TRBD1 or TRBD2 (6 bases each). The CDR3 sequence is 16 residues long. Germline V gene lookup returns CDR1 MNHNS and CDR2 SASEGT. CDR3 bases: TGTGTCAGTAGTAGGCCGGGGGCGAGCGGCGCCGGGGAGCTGTTTTTT. Its protein is CVSSRPGASGAGELFF.

There are many counts of this clonotype. This chain links TRBV29-1 with TRBJ1-1, with D maybe TRBD1 (5 bases). The CDR3 extends over 15 amino acids. V was cut by 6 bases and J by 3 bases, with 20 bases left in between. Germline CDR1 and CDR2: SQVTM and ANQGSEA. The CDR3 coding sequence is TGCAGCGTAGTGCCCCCCCTAAGGGGATACACTGAAGCTTTCTTT. The encoded protein is CSVVPPLRGYTEAFF.

This clonotype was found many times. The chain carries TRBV18 and TRBJ1-1, with D perhaps TRBD1 (6 bases). CDR1 and CDR2 (germline): KGHSH, LQKENI. The CDR3 has 15 amino acids. The V gene lost 6 bases and the J gene lost 3 bases, with 17 bases spanning the gap. CDR3 region: CASSPGVVADTEAFF. As DNA, the CDR3 is TGTGCCAGCTCCCCAGGGGTAGTGGCCGACACTGAAGCTTTCTTT.

For this clonotype: One base away lies a much larger clone, so this may be a sequencing read error. This chain links TRBV2 with TRBJ2-5, with D perhaps being TRBD1 or TRBD2 (5 bases each). This CDR3 is built from 12 residues. The germline gives CDR1 SNHLY, CDR2 FYNNEI. The CDR3 region is CASRARVGTRYF. CDR3 coding DNA: TGTGCCAGCAGGGCGAGGGTTGGGACCCGGTACTTC. Using reference TRBV2 and TRBJ2-5 for the parts outside the CDR3, the full variable domain is EPEVTQTPSHQVTQMGQEVILRCVPISNHLYFYWYRQILGQKVEFLVSFYNNEISEKSEIFDDQFSVERPDGSNFTLKIRSTKLEDSAMYFCASRARVGTRYFGPGTRLLVL.

At least ten counts were recorded for this clonotype. The chain is built from TRBV29-1 and TRBJ1-1, with TRBD1 matching 8 bases. V shed 4 bases, J shed 6 bases, and the junction held 7 bases outside the gene matches. This CDR3 has 13 amino acids. CDR1 and CDR2 from the germline V gene are SQVTM and ANQGSEA. The CDR3 DNA follows: TGCAGCGTTGGGACAGGGAACGGCCCTGAAGCTTTCTTT. This encodes CSVGTGNGPEAFF. The entire variable domain, with the rest obtained from reference TRBV29-1 and TRBJ1-1, is as follows: SAVISQKPSRDICQRGTSLTIQCQVDSQVTMMFWYRQQPGQSLTLIATANQGSEATYESGFVIDKFPISRPNLTFSTLTVSNMSPEDSSIYLCSVGTGNGPEAFFGQGTRLTVV.

This clonotype was recorded at least ten times. The J gene is TRBJ1-5, the V gene TRBV28, with TRBD1 as a possible D gene (6 bases). V gave up 7 bases and J gave up 6 bases, with 19 bases separating them. Germline CDR1 is MDHEN and CDR2 is SYDVKM. This CDR3 comprises 15 residues. The DNA for the CDR3 is TGTGCCAGCATGAGTTCGGGGGGGGCCCGTCAGCCCCAGCATTTT. Protein product: CASMSSGGARQPQHF.

This clonotype came up many times. The V and J genes are TRBV5-1 and TRBJ1-3, with D perhaps TRBD1 (5 bases). Germline CDR1 and CDR2: SGHRS and YFSETQ. The CDR3 is 19 residues long. V lost 4 bases, J lost 5 bases, and 28 bases lay in between. The DNA for the CDR3 is TGCGCCAGCAGCCCCCGGACATTTTGGGCCGCGACTGGCCGAAACACCATATATTTT. It encodes CASSPRTFWAATGRNTIYF.

Ten or more counts support this clonotype. The chain carries TRBV3-1 and TRBJ1-4, with no clear D. V dropped 7 bases and J dropped 4 bases, with 13 bases sitting between them. The CDR3 has 14 residues. Germline values: CDR1 LGHDT, CDR2 YNNKEL (reference sequence). The CDR3 loop reads CASKPTAVNEKLFF. The CDR3 nucleotides are TGTGCCAGCAAGCCAACGGCAGTTAATGAAAAACTGTTTTTT.

A word on this clonotype: A junction end diverges from the germline sequence, so it may reflect a read error. The rearrangement joins TRBV4-3 to TRBJ2-3, with TRBD2 matching 10 bases. Looked up from germline, CDR1 is LGHNA and CDR2 is YSLEER. This CDR3 comprises 16 residues. CDR3 residues: CASIQDLERGGWIQYF. CDR3 DNA: TGCGCCAGCATCCAAGATCTGGAGCGGGGGGGCTGGATTCAGTATTTT.

As to this clonotype: Germline is not matched at one junction end, which may reflect a read error. The chain uses TRBV6-6 and TRBJ2-7; D may match TRBD1 or TRBD2 (5 bases each). Germline V lookup: CDR1 MNHNY, CDR2 SVGAGI (reference sequence). The CDR3 consists of 15 residues. Written as DNA, the CDR3 is TGTGCCAACAGTTACGGTGGGGGAATCCTAGACGAGCAGTACTTC. Its translation is CANSYGGGILDEQYF.